This is a list of T cell receptor beta chains from one sample in a study of T cells in Graves' hyperthyroidism and ophthalmopathy. TCRdb independently ran MiXCR on the multiplex PCR reads; one entry per CDR3 protein. The sample carries some 510,000 distinct CDR3 sequences, about 20% recorded once. Sequencing was performed on blood. Source of these receptors: a man aged 18 to 29 with Graves' hyperthyroidism. CDR3s include the opening cysteine and the closing phenylalanine or tryptophan. D genes are given only for firm matches. The size entry is marked missing in some rows and otherwise reads once, few, many or a size class.

many TRBJ2-5 TRBD2 TRBV6-5 CASSYAGGEQETQYF TGTGCCAGCAGTTACGCGGGGGGGGAACAAGAGACCCAGTACTTC
NA TRBJ1-3 NA TRBV9 CASSAGQGKNSGNTIYF TGTGCCAGCAGCGCGGGGCAAGGTAAAAACTCTGGAAACACCATATATTTT
NA TRBJ2-6 NA TRBV6-2/TRBV6-3 CASSYSEGRGRGGGANVLTF TGTGCCAGCAGTTACTCGGAGGGTCGAGGAAGGGGCGGTGGGGCCAACGTCCTGACTTTC
few TRBJ2-5 TRBD2 TRBV11-2 CASSLGLAGEGKTQYF TGTGCCAGCAGCCTTGGACTAGCGGGAGAAGGAAAGACCCAGTACTTC
many TRBJ2-7 TRBD1 TRBV6-1 CARRDRDCEQYF TGTGCCAGGCGGGACAGGGACTGCGAGCAGTACTTC
NA TRBJ2-5 NA TRBV7-7 CASSFPGPLETQYF TGTGCCAGCAGCTTTCCGGGGCCGCTTGAGACCCAGTACTTC
NA TRBJ2-4 NA TRBV30 CAWSLLDQGIQYF TGTGCCTGGAGCCTTCTTGACCAGGGGATTCAGTACTTC
NA TRBJ1-6 NA TRBV28 CASRAAGVNSPLHF TGTGCCAGCAGGGCTGCAGGGGTTAATTCACCCCTCCACTTT
NA TRBJ2-7 NA TRBV11-3 CASSSRTNFYEQYF TGTGCCAGCAGCTCCAGGACTAATTTCTACGAGCAGTACTTC
NA TRBJ1-1 TRBD1 TRBV19 CASSLTGEGGTEAFF TGTGCCAGTAGTCTGACAGGGGAAGGGGGCACTGAAGCTTTCTTT
many TRBJ2-7 TRBD2 TRBV6-5 CASSYSWGGAYEQYF TGTGCCAGCAGTTACTCATGGGGGGGAGCGTACGAGCAGTACTTC
many TRBJ1-2 NA TRBV4-1 CASSQERESYGYTF TGCGCCAGCAGCCAAGAAAGGGAGAGCTATGGCTACACCTTC
many TRBJ2-5 NA TRBV4-1 CASSSLGVRETQYF TGCGCCAGCAGCTCACTAGGGGTCCGAGAGACCCAGTACTTC
many TRBJ2-5 NA TRBV28 CASSPLEGVVDQETQYF TGTGCCAGCAGTCCCCTGGAGGGCGTCGTAGATCAAGAGACCCAGTACTTC
many TRBJ1-5 NA TRBV6-5 CASRLDPRHPQHF TGTGCCAGCAGACTCGACCCTCGTCATCCCCAGCATTTT
many TRBJ1-5 NA TRBV12-3/TRBV12-4 CASSLGGRGPQHF TGTGCCAGCAGTTTAGGGGGCCGGGGGCCCCAGCATTTT
few TRBJ1-1 TRBD1 TRBV5-6 CASSPRDRGFAEAFF TGTGCCAGCAGCCCCCGGGACAGGGGGTTCGCTGAAGCTTTCTTT
many TRBJ1-1 TRBD1 TRBV6-5 CASTFDRGLAEAFF TGTGCCAGCACTTTCGACAGGGGGCTGGCTGAAGCTTTCTTT
many TRBJ1-1 TRBD1 TRBV29-1 CSVGQGGNTEAFF TGCAGCGTTGGTCAGGGGGGTAACACTGAAGCTTTCTTT